This T cell receptor beta chain stems from a study of T-cell reconstitution after alpha-beta-depleted transplantation in children. Findings and limits, study-wide: After one year, T-cell counts and TCRbeta diversity mostly came from new T cells. Surviving recipient T cells and thymic progenitors underlay high day-60 TCRbeta diversity in some patients. Two months or so post-transplant, alpha-beta T cells reportedly derived from several hundred expanded graft clones.

V was shortened by 5 bases and J by 0 bases, with 8 bases between the two germline ends. This CDR3 comprises 14 residues. The germline CDR1 and CDR2 sequences are DFQATT and SNEGSKA (reference sequence). A library of TCRbeta sequences, prepared with unique molecular identifiers, was generated. From the PCR reads, TCRdb called clonotypes with MiXCR, one entry per CDR3 protein. Of under 750,000 distinct CDR3 sequences listed, more than 20% are singletons. The sample holds many counts of this clonotype. The antigen is undetermined. The chain has TRBV20-1 and TRBJ2-6, with unresolved D. The starting material was PBMCs, mostly from graft donor cells, obtained 360 days after TCRalphabeta/CD19-depleted stem cell transplant. The sequence came from a boy under three years old who had a stem cell transplant for acute myeloid leukemia, so the T cells may come from the graft donor. The CDR3 DNA is TGCAGTGCTCCGGACGGCTCTGGGGCCAACGTCCTGACTTTC. Amino acid sequence: CSAPDGSGANVLTF.